The rows below give T cell receptor beta chains drawn from one sample of a study of T cells in Graves' hyperthyroidism and ophthalmopathy. One entry per CDR3 protein results from TCRdb running MiXCR on the multiplex PCR reads. Among fewer than 400,000 distinct CDR3 sequences listed, 20% to 30% were seen once. Sequenced sample: blood. The receptors derive from a man in his fifties with Graves' hyperthyroidism. CDR3s include the opening cysteine and the closing phenylalanine or tryptophan. The D gene is left open where the match is weak. Clone size is stated in some rows and not others, as once, few, many or a class when expanded.

>TRBV27|NA|14|TRBJ2-7|TRBD1
CASSFGDSYYEQYF
TGTGCCAGCAGTTTCGGGGACAGTTACTACGAGCAGTACTTC
>TRBV12-3/TRBV12-4|few|16|TRBJ2-5|NA
CASSLGSGGSWETQYF
TGTGCCAGCAGTTTGGGGTCGGGGGGCTCCTGGGAGACCCAGTACTTC
>TRBV18|few|14|TRBJ2-5|NA
CASSPRQGKETQYF
TGTGCCAGCTCACCACGCCAGGGAAAAGAGACCCAGTACTTC
>TRBV14|NA|15|TRBJ2-1|NA
CASSQDRYSYNEQFF
TGTGCCAGCAGCCAAGACAGGTACTCCTACAATGAGCAGTTCTTC
>TRBV12-3/TRBV12-4|many|16|TRBJ2-1|NA
CASSLRQTSSYNEQFF
TGTGCCAGCAGTTTAAGGCAGACCAGCTCCTACAATGAGCAGTTCTTC
>TRBV27|NA|13|TRBJ1-1|NA
CASSLSGAGEAFF
TGTGCCAGCAGTTTATCGGGGGCAGGTGAAGCTTTCTTT
>TRBV28|few|12|TRBJ2-7|NA
CASSLFTNEQYF
TGTGCCAGCAGTTTATTTACTAACGAGCAGTACTTC
>TRBV3-1|many|16|TRBJ2-1|NA
CASSQSPTTAYNEQFF
TGTGCCAGCAGCCAATCGCCCACGACCGCCTACAATGAGCAGTTCTTC
>TRBV28|few|17|TRBJ2-4|NA
CASSAPPGLGAKNIQYF
TGTGCCAGCAGTGCCCCTCCAGGTTTAGGAGCCAAAAACATTCAGTACTTC
>TRBV24-1|NA|16|TRBJ2-2|TRBD1
CATSDPGTGLSGELFF
TGTGCCACCAGTGACCCCGGGACAGGGTTGAGCGGGGAGCTGTTTTTT
>TRBV20-1|NA|14|TRBJ2-1|NA
CSASVANSYNEQFF
TGCAGTGCTTCTGTAGCTAATTCCTACAATGAGCAGTTCTTC
>TRBV12-3/TRBV12-4|many|15|TRBJ2-7|TRBD1
CASSLPDGTGLEQYF
TGTGCCAGCAGTTTACCTGATGGGACAGGGCTCGAGCAGTACTTC
>TRBV5-1|few|16|TRBJ2-1|TRBD2
CASSRAGGRTGNEQFF
TGCGCCAGCAGCAGGGCGGGCGGGAGGACCGGCAATGAGCAGTTCTTC
>TRBV7-9|few|13|TRBJ1-2|NA
CASSPSAIGGYTF
TGTGCCAGCAGCCCCAGCGCCATTGGAGGCTACACCTTC
>TRBV28|many|15|TRBJ1-1|NA
CASRAPGEGDTEAFF
TGTGCCAGCAGAGCCCCCGGGGAGGGGGACACTGAAGCTTTCTTT
>TRBV3-1|NA|17|TRBJ1-2|NA
CASSHPLRGVANYGYTF
TGTGCCAGCAGCCATCCCCTAAGGGGGGTAGCTAACTATGGCTACACCTTC
>TRBV2|few|13|TRBJ1-2|TRBD1
CASSEVDRGGYTF
TGTGCCAGCAGTGAAGTCGACAGGGGCGGCTACACCTTC
>TRBV7-9|once|15|TRBJ1-3|NA
CASSFWPLSGNTIYF
TGTGCCAGCAGCTTCTGGCCACTCTCTGGAAACACCATATATTTT
>TRBV7-9|NA|16|TRBJ2-7|NA
CASSPRQGEWPYEQYF
TGTGCCAGCAGCCCAAGACAAGGGGAGTGGCCCTACGAGCAGTACTTC
>TRBV5-5|NA|14|TRBJ2-7|NA
CASSPGTTFYEQYF
TGTGCCAGCAGTCCGGGGACAACGTTCTACGAGCAGTACTTC
>TRBV5-1|NA|12|TRBJ1-2|NA
CASSPLTDGYTF
TGCGCCAGCAGCCCCTTGACAGATGGCTACACCTTC
>TRBV18|NA|14|TRBJ1-5|NA
CASTSGQGDQPQHF
TGTGCCAGCACATCGGGGCAGGGCGATCAGCCCCAGCATTTT
>TRBV5-1|few|14|TRBJ2-7|NA
CASSLEGISYEQYF
TGCGCCAGCAGCTTGGAGGGTATAAGCTACGAGCAGTACTTC
>TRBV5-1|NA|15|TRBJ2-2|NA
CASRSDSLNTGELFF
TGCGCCAGCAGGTCTGACAGCCTCAACACCGGGGAGCTGTTTTTT
>TRBV6-1|NA|12|TRBJ2-3|NA
CASSRNVDTQYF
TGTGCCAGCAGTCGAAACGTAGATACGCAGTATTTT
>TRBV2|many|17|TRBJ2-1|TRBD2
CASSPGTSGRVYNEQFF
TGTGCCAGCAGCCCCGGGACTAGCGGGAGGGTATACAATGAGCAGTTCTTC
>TRBV2|few|14|TRBJ2-7|NA
CASNLQKSSYEQYF
TGTGCCAGCAACTTGCAGAAAAGCTCCTACGAGCAGTACTTC
>TRBV30|NA|13|TRBJ1-1|NA
CAWSNSGRLKAFF
TGTGCCTGGAGCAACTCGGGACGCCTGAAAGCTTTCTTT
>TRBV19|once|14|TRBJ2-3|NA
CVSSISQNTDTQYF
TGTGTCAGTAGTATAAGTCAGAACACAGATACGCAGTATTTT
>TRBV10-3|few|12|TRBJ1-2|NA
CAISAGNYGYTF
TGTGCCATCAGTGCCGGGAACTATGGCTACACCTTC
>TRBV20-1|many|12|TRBJ2-3|NA
CSARDITDTQYF
TGCAGTGCTAGGGACATCACAGATACGCAGTATTTT
>TRBV11-2|many|17|TRBJ2-3|NA
CASSPDGRLRNTDTQYF
TGTGCCAGCAGCCCCGACGGACGTTTACGGAACACAGATACGCAGTATTTT